This is a list of T cell receptor beta chains from one sample in a study of blood T cells in healthy people across ages. A single record per CDR3 protein comes from TCRdb applying MiXCR to the 5' RACE reads. The sample lists under 2,000,000 distinct CDR3 sequences; roughly 50% were seen once. Sequencing was carried out using blood. These TCRs come from a woman aged 40-49 years in good health. Both conserved end residues are part of each CDR3. Each record gives: clone size, V gene, J gene, D gene, CDR3 protein, CDR3 DNA. A D gene is named only where the DNA matches it firmly. Expanded clones are given a class, and other clones once, few, many or no size at all.

clone size: -
V gene: TRBV11-2
J gene: TRBJ2-1
D gene: -
CDR3 protein: CASSYHSDEQFF
CDR3 DNA: TGTGCCAGCAGCTACCACAGCGATGAGCAGTTCTTC

clone size: once
V gene: TRBV4-1
J gene: TRBJ2-5
D gene: TRBD1
CDR3 protein: CASSQVEAGGARGTQYF
CDR3 DNA: TGCGCCAGCAGCCAAGTAGAGGCAGGGGGCGCGAGGGGGACCCAGTACTTC

clone size: few
V gene: TRBV24-1
J gene: TRBJ2-5
D gene: -
CDR3 protein: CATGRGGSETQYF
CDR3 DNA: TGTGCCACCGGGAGGGGGGGATCGGAGACCCAGTACTTC

clone size: -
V gene: TRBV15
J gene: TRBJ2-7
D gene: -
CDR3 protein: CATSRERTQYF
CDR3 DNA: TGTGCCACCAGCAGAGAACGAACCCAGTACTTC

clone size: -
V gene: TRBV5-1
J gene: TRBJ2-2
D gene: -
CDR3 protein: CASSLPGAGELFF
CDR3 DNA: TGCGCCAGCAGCTTGCCCGGGGCCGGGGAGCTGTTTTTT

clone size: once
V gene: TRBV20-1
J gene: TRBJ1-6
D gene: TRBD1
CDR3 protein: CSVLDRGDSPLHF
CDR3 DNA: TGCAGTGTCCTCGACAGGGGGGATTCACCCCTCCACTTT

clone size: -
V gene: TRBV13
J gene: TRBJ2-5
D gene: -
CDR3 protein: CASSTATYQETQYF
CDR3 DNA: TGTGCCAGCAGCACGGCCACGTACCAAGAGACCCAGTACTTC

clone size: -
V gene: TRBV7-2
J gene: TRBJ2-1
D gene: -
CDR3 protein: CAGQARSSYNEQFF
CDR3 DNA: TGTGCCGGCCAAGCTCGGAGCTCCTACAATGAGCAGTTCTTC

clone size: -
V gene: TRBV29-1
J gene: TRBJ2-1
D gene: -
CDR3 protein: CSVEDITGDGQFF
CDR3 DNA: TGCAGCGTTGAAGACATCACTGGGGACGGGCAGTTCTTC

clone size: few
V gene: TRBV29-1
J gene: TRBJ2-5
D gene: -
CDR3 protein: CSVEGRRSGQGGYQETQYF
CDR3 DNA: TGCAGCGTTGAAGGTCGGAGGTCAGGGCAAGGGGGGTACCAAGAGACCCAGTACTTC

clone size: few
V gene: TRBV12-3/TRBV12-4
J gene: TRBJ1-2
D gene: -
CDR3 protein: CASSNTLGGRSLNYGYTF
CDR3 DNA: TGTGCCAGCAGTAACACCCTGGGAGGCCGGTCCCTCAACTATGGCTACACCTTC

clone size: -
V gene: TRBV6-2/TRBV6-3
J gene: TRBJ2-7
D gene: -
CDR3 protein: CASSPYRSSYEQYF
CDR3 DNA: TGTGCCAGCAGTCCATACAGGAGCTCCTACGAGCAGTACTTC

clone size: -
V gene: TRBV7-9
J gene: TRBJ1-5
D gene: -
CDR3 protein: CASSLEGSLQPQHF
CDR3 DNA: TGTGCCAGCAGCTTAGAAGGCAGCTTGCAGCCCCAGCATTTT

clone size: few
V gene: TRBV3-1
J gene: TRBJ2-3
D gene: -
CDR3 protein: CASSQDPVESTDTQYF
CDR3 DNA: TGTGCCAGCAGCCAAGATCCGGTGGAAAGCACAGATACGCAGTATTTT

clone size: few
V gene: TRBV9
J gene: TRBJ2-1
D gene: -
CDR3 protein: CASSYLRDLPNNEQFF
CDR3 DNA: TGTGCCAGCAGCTACCTCCGGGACCTACCAAACAATGAGCAGTTCTTC

clone size: once
V gene: TRBV11-2
J gene: TRBJ2-7
D gene: -
CDR3 protein: CASSLALGGPPSYEQYF
CDR3 DNA: TGTGCCAGCAGCTTAGCGCTCGGTGGCCCCCCCTCCTACGAGCAGTACTTC

clone size: -
V gene: TRBV7-9
J gene: TRBJ1-1
D gene: TRBD1
CDR3 protein: CASSIWGTGFEAFF
CDR3 DNA: TGTGCCAGCAGCATTTGGGGGACAGGATTTGAAGCTTTCTTT

clone size: few
V gene: TRBV4-3
J gene: TRBJ2-5
D gene: -
CDR3 protein: CASSQTALETQYF
CDR3 DNA: TGCGCCAGCAGCCAAACTGCGCTGGAGACCCAGTACTTC

clone size: -
V gene: TRBV6-2/TRBV6-3
J gene: TRBJ2-3
D gene: -
CDR3 protein: CASSLSQTASSTDTQYF
CDR3 DNA: TGTGCCAGCAGTTTATCCCAGACAGCCTCTAGCACAGATACGCAGTATTTT

clone size: -
V gene: TRBV20-1
J gene: TRBJ1-2
D gene: -
CDR3 protein: CSARPQGSPNYGYTF
CDR3 DNA: TGCAGTGCTAGACCGCAGGGGTCCCCTAACTATGGCTACACCTTC

clone size: few
V gene: TRBV27
J gene: TRBJ2-3
D gene: TRBD2
CDR3 protein: CASSLLAGITDTQYF
CDR3 DNA: TGTGCCAGCAGTTTACTAGCGGGTATCACAGATACGCAGTATTTT

clone size: few
V gene: TRBV4-3
J gene: TRBJ2-7
D gene: -
CDR3 protein: CASSQDSTPPGEQYF
CDR3 DNA: TGCGCCAGCAGCCAAGATAGTACTCCTCCGGGGGAGCAGTACTTC

clone size: -
V gene: TRBV27
J gene: TRBJ1-5
D gene: -
CDR3 protein: CASSLRIGGNQPQHF
CDR3 DNA: TGTGCCAGCAGTTTGAGGATCGGAGGCAATCAGCCCCAGCATTTT

clone size: -
V gene: TRBV15
J gene: TRBJ2-3
D gene: -
CDR3 protein: CATSAKRSYTDTQYF
CDR3 DNA: TGTGCCACCAGCGCCAAGCGATCTTACACAGATACGCAGTATTTT

clone size: -
V gene: TRBV6-2/TRBV6-3
J gene: TRBJ2-4
D gene: -
CDR3 protein: CASSSWQVLAKNIQYF
CDR3 DNA: TGTGCCAGCAGTTCCTGGCAGGTTTTAGCCAAAAACATTCAGTACTTC

clone size: few
V gene: TRBV2
J gene: TRBJ2-6
D gene: -
CDR3 protein: CASSERSSGANVLTF
CDR3 DNA: TGTGCCAGCAGTGAACGGAGCTCTGGGGCCAACGTCCTGACTTTC

clone size: -
V gene: TRBV4-2
J gene: TRBJ2-5
D gene: -
CDR3 protein: CASSNDGGNQETQYF
CDR3 DNA: TGTGCCAGCAGCAATGATGGAGGGAACCAAGAGACCCAGTACTTC

clone size: -
V gene: TRBV11-2
J gene: TRBJ2-3
D gene: -
CDR3 protein: CASSLSTGRDMGTDTQYF
CDR3 DNA: TGTGCCAGCAGCTTAAGCACAGGGAGGGACATGGGGACAGATACGCAGTATTTT

clone size: -
V gene: TRBV20-1
J gene: TRBJ2-1
D gene: TRBD2
CDR3 protein: CSARATLAGGSSYNEQFF
CDR3 DNA: TGCAGTGCTAGAGCGACACTAGCGGGGGGGTCCTCCTACAATGAGCAGTTCTTC

clone size: -
V gene: TRBV4-3
J gene: TRBJ2-7
D gene: TRBD1
CDR3 protein: CASSRGDRGRNNEQYF
CDR3 DNA: TGCGCCAGCAGCCGAGGGGACAGGGGGCGAAACAATGAGCAGTACTTC

clone size: -
V gene: TRBV28
J gene: TRBJ1-2
D gene: -
CDR3 protein: CASSLIGSGNYGYTF
CDR3 DNA: TGTGCCAGCAGTTTAATTGGGTCAGGGAACTATGGCTACACCTTC

clone size: -
V gene: TRBV20-1
J gene: TRBJ2-1
D gene: -
CDR3 protein: CSARFPVRSSYNEQFF
CDR3 DNA: TGCAGTGCTAGATTCCCAGTTAGAAGCTCCTACAATGAGCAGTTCTTC

clone size: few
V gene: TRBV5-1
J gene: TRBJ2-6
D gene: -
CDR3 protein: CASSLWDLSSGANVLTF
CDR3 DNA: TGCGCCAGCAGCTTATGGGACCTGAGCTCTGGGGCCAACGTCCTGACTTTC

clone size: -
V gene: TRBV20-1
J gene: TRBJ1-2
D gene: -
CDR3 protein: CSAREAARNYGYTF
CDR3 DNA: TGCAGTGCTAGAGAGGCGGCCCGTAACTATGGCTACACCTTC

clone size: -
V gene: TRBV2
J gene: TRBJ2-7
D gene: -
CDR3 protein: CASRGAGSGYNEQYF
CDR3 DNA: TGTGCCAGCAGAGGCGCCGGCAGCGGCTACAATGAGCAGTACTTC

clone size: -
V gene: TRBV27
J gene: TRBJ2-6
D gene: TRBD1
CDR3 protein: CASSKGQGGSGANVLTF
CDR3 DNA: TGTGCCAGCAGTAAGGGACAGGGAGGCTCTGGGGCCAACGTCCTGACTTTC

clone size: -
V gene: TRBV5-4
J gene: TRBJ2-5
D gene: -
CDR3 protein: CASSLLGQGSRGETQYF
CDR3 DNA: TGTGCCAGCAGCTTGTTGGGTCAGGGCTCAAGAGGGGAGACCCAGTACTTC

clone size: -
V gene: TRBV12-3/TRBV12-4
J gene: TRBJ2-1
D gene: TRBD2
CDR3 protein: CASSLAPRGFGEQFF
CDR3 DNA: TGTGCCAGCAGTTTAGCTCCGCGGGGGTTCGGTGAGCAGTTCTTC

clone size: -
V gene: TRBV2
J gene: TRBJ2-3
D gene: -
CDR3 protein: CARRSDRGTDTQYF
CDR3 DNA: TGTGCCAGAAGGTCGGATAGGGGGACAGATACGCAGTATTTT

clone size: -
V gene: TRBV5-1
J gene: TRBJ2-5
D gene: -
CDR3 protein: CASSSGGRSETQYF
CDR3 DNA: TGCGCCAGCAGCTCTGGGGGGAGATCAGAGACCCAGTACTTC